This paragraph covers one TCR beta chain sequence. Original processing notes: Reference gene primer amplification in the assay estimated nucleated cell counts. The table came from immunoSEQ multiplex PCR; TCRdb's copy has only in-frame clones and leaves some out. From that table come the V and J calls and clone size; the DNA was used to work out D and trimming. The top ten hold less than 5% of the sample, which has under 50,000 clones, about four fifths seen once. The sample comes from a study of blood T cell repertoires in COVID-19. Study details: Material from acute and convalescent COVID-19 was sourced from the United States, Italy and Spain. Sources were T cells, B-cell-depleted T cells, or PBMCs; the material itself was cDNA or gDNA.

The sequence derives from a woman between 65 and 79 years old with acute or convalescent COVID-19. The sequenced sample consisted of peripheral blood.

CDR3 bases: TGTGCCAGCAGGGACTACACCTACGAGCAGTACTTC. It encodes CASRDYTYEQYF. The gene calls are TRBV3-1 (or the pseudogene TRBV3-2) and TRBJ2-7, with a tentative D call TRBD2 (6 bases). CDR1 is LGHDT and CDR2 is YNNKEL in the germline V gene (reference sequence). The CDR3 is 12 residues long. The V gene lost 6 bases and the J gene lost 2 bases, with 8 bases spanning the gap.